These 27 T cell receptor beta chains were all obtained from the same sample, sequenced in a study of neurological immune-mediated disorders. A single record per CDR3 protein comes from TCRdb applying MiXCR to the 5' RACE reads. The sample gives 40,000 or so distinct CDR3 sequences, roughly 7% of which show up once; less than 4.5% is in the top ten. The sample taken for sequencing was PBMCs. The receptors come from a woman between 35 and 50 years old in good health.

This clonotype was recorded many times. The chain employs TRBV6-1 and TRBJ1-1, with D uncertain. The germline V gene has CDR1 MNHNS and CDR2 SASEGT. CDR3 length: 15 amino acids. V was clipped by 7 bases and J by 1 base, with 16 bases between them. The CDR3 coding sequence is TGTGCCAGCACCTTAACGTGGGAAGGGAACACTGAAGCTTTCTTT. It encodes CASTLTWEGNTEAFF.

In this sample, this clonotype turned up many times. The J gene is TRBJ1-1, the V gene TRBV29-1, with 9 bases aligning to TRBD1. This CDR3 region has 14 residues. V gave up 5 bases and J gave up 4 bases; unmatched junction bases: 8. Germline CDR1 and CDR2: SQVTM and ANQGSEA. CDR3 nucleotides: TGCAGCGTTAATGTGCGACAGGGGGGCACTGAAGCTTTCTTT. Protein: CSVNVRQGGTEAFF.

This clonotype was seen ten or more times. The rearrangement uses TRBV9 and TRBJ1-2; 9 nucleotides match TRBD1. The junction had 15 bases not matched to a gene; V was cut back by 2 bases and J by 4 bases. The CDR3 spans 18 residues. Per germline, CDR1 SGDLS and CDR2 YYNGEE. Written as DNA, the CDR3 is TGTGCCAGCAGCGTCCGGCCGGGACAGGGCGTTCTCCCCTATGGCTACACCTTC. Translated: CASSVRPGQGVLPYGYTF. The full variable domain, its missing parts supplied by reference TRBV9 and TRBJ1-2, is DSGVTQTPKHLITATGQRVTLRCSPRSGDLSVYWYQQSLDQGLQFLIQYYNGEERAKGNILERFSAQQFPDLHSELNLSSLELGDSALYFCASSVRPGQGVLPYGYTFGSGTRLTVV.

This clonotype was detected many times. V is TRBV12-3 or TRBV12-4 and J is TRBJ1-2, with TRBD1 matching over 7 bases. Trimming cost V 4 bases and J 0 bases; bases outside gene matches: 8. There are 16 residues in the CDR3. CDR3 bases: TGTGCCAGCAGTTCAAGGACAGGATATACTAACTATGGCTACACCTTC. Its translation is CASSSRTGYTNYGYTF.

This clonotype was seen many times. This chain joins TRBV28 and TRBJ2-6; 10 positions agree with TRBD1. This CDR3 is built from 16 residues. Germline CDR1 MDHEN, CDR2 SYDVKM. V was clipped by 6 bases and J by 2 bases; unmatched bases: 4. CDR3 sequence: CASSLTGGAGANVLTF. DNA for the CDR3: TGTGCCAGCAGCCTGACAGGGGGCGCTGGGGCCAACGTCCTGACTTTC.

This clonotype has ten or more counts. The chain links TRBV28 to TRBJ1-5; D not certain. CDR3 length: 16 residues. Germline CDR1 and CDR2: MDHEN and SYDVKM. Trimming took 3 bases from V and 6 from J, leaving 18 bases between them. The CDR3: CASSLVGLGGSQPQHF. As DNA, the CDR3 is TGTGCCAGCAGTTTGGTGGGGTTGGGTGGAAGTCAGCCCCAGCATTTT.

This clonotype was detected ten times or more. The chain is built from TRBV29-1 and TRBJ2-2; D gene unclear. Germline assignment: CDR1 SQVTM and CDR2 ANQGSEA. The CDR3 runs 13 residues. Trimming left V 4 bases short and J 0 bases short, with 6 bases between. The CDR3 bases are TGCAGCGTTGGCTGGTCGAACACCGGGGAGCTGTTTTTT. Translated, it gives CSVGWSNTGELFF.

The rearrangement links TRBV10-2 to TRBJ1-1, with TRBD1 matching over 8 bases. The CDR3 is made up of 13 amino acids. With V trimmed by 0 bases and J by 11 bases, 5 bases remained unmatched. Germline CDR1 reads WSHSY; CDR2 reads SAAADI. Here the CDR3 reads CASSESDRANAFF. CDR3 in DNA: TGCGCCAGCAGTGAGTCGGACAGGGCTAACGCTTTCTTT.

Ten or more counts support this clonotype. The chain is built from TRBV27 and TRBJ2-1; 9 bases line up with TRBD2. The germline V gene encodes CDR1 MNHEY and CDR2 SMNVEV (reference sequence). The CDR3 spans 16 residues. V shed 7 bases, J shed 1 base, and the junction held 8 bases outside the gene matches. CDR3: CASTLAGAGSYNEQFF. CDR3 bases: TGTGCCAGCACCTTAGCGGGAGCGGGTTCCTACAATGAGCAGTTCTTC.

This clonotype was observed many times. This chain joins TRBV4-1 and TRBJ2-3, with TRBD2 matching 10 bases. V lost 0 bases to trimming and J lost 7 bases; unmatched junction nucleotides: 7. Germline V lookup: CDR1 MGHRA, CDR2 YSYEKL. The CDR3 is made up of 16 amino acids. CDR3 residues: CASSQDRTSGWNTQYF. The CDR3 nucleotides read TGCGCCAGCAGCCAAGATAGGACTAGCGGTTGGAATACGCAGTATTTT.

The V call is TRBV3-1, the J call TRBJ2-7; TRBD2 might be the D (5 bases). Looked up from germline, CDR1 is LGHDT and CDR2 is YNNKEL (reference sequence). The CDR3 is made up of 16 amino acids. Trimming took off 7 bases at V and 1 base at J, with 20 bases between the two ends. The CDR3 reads CASNLLSGSGSYEQYF. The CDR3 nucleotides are TGTGCCAGCAACCTTCTTAGTGGGAGTGGTTCCTACGAGCAGTACTTC.

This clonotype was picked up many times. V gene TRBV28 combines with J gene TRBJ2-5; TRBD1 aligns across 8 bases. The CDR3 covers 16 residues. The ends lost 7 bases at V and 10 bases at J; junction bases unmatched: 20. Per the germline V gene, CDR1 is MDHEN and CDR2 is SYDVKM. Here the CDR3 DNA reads TGTGCCAGCACTGGGTGGGACAGGAATCCAAGCGGGCTCCAGTACTTC. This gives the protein CASTGWDRNPSGLQYF.

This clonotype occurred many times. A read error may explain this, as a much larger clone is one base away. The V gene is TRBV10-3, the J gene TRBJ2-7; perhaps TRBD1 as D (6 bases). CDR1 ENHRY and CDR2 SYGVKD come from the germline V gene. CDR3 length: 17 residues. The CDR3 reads CATSEADNRAPTYEQYF. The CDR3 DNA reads TGTGCCACCAGTGAGGCCGATAACAGGGCTCCTACCTACGAGCAGTACTTC.

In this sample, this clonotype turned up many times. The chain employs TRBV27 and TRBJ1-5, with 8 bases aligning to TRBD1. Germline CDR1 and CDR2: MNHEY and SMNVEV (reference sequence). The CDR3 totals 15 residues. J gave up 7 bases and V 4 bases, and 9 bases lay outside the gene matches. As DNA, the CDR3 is TGTGCCAGCAGTTCCGCCGGACAGGGTGGACAGCCCCAGCATTTT. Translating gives CASSSAGQGGQPQHF.

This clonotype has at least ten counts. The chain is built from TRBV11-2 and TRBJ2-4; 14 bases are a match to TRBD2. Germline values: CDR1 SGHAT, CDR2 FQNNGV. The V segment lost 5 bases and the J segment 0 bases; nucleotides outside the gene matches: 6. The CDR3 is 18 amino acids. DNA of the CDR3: TGTGCCAGCAGCCTGACTAGCGGGGGGGGCCTAGCCAAAAACATTCAGTACTTC. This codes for CASSLTSGGGLAKNIQYF.

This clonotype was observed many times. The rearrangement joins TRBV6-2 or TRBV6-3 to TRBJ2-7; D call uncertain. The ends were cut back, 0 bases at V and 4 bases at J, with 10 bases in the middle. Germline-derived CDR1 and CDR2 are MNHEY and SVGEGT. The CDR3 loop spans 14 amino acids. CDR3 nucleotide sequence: TGTGCCAGCAGTTACTCGAAGGGCCCATACGAGCAGTACGTC. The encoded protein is CASSYSKGPYEQYV.

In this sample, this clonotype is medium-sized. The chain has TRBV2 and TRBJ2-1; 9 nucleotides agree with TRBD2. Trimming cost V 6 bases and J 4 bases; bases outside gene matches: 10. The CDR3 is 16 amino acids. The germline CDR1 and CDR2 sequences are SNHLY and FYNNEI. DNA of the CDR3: TGTGCCAGCAGGACGAGCGGGGGGCGCGGGTACAATGAGCAGTTCTTC. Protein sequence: CASRTSGGRGYNEQFF.

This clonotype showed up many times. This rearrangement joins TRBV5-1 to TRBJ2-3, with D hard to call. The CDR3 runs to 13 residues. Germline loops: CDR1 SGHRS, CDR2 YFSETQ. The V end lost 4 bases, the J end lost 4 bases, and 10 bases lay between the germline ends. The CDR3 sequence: CASSRDSSDTQYF. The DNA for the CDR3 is TGCGCCAGCAGCCGTGACTCCTCAGATACGCAGTATTTT.

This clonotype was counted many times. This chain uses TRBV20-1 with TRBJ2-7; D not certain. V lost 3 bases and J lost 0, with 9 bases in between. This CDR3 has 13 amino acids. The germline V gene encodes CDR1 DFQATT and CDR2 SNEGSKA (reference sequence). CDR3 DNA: TGCAGTGCTAGGCTGCCCGGCTCCTACGAGCAGTACTTC. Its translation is CSARLPGSYEQYF.

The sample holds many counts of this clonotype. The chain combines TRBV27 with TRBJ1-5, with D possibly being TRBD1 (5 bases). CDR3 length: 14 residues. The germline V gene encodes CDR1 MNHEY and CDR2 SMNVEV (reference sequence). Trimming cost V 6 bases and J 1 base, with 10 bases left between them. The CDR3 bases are TGTGCCAGCAGACCCGGGGGGAGCAATCAGCCCCAGCATTTT. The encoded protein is CASRPGGSNQPQHF.

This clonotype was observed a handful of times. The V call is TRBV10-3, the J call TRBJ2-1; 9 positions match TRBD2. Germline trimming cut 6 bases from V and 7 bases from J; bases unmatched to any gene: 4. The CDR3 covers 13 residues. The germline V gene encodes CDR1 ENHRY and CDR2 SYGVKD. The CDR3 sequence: CAIRTSGVNEQFF. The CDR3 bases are TGTGCCATCAGGACTAGCGGAGTTAATGAGCAGTTCTTC.

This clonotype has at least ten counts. This chain's CDR3 is CASSPGRIINEKLFF. CDR3 nucleotides: TGTGCCAGCAGCCCCGGACGGATCATTAATGAAAAACTGTTTTTT. The chain joins TRBV28 to TRBJ1-4, with unresolved D. V was trimmed by 6 bases and J by 4 bases, leaving 15 bases between them. The CDR3 spans 15 residues. The V gene's germline CDR1 is MDHEN and CDR2 SYDVKM.

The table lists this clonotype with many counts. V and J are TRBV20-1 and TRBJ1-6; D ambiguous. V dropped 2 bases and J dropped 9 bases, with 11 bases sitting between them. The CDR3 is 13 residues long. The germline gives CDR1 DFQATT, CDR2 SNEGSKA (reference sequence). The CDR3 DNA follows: TGCAGTGCTAGACGGCTTACAAGTTCACCCCTCCACTTT. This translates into CSARRLTSSPLHF.

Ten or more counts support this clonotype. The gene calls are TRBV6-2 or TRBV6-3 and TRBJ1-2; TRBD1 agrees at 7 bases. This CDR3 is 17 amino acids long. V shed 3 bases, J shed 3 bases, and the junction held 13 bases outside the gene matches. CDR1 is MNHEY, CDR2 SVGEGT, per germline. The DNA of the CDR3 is TGTGCCAGCAGTTATGGGGGAAGACAGGGAAGAGACTATGGCTACACCTTC. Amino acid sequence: CASSYGGRQGRDYGYTF.

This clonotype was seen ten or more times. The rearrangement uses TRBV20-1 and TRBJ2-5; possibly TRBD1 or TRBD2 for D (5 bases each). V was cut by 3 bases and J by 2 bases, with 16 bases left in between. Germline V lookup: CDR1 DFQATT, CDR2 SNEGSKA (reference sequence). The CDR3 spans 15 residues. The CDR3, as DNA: TGCAGTGCTAGCCTTACCGGGACGCGGCAAGAGACCCAGTACTTC. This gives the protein CSASLTGTRQETQYF.

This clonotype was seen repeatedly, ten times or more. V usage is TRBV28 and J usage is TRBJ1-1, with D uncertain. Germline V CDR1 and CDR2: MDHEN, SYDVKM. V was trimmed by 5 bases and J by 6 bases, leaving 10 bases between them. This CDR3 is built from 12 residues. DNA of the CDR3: TGTGCCAGCAGTCGTGAGTGGGCTGAAGCTTTCTTT. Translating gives CASSREWAEAFF. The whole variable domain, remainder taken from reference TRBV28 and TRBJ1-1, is DVKVTQSSRYLVKRTGEKVFLECVQDMDHENMFWYRQDPGLGLRLIYFSYDVKMKEKGDIPEGYSVSREKKERFSLILESASTNQTSMYLCASSREWAEAFFGQGTRLTVV.

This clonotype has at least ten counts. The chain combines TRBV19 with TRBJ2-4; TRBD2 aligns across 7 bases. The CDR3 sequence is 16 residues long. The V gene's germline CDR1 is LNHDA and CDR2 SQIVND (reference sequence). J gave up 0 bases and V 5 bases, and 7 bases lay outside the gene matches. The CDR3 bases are TGTGCCAGTAGTTCTATAGCGGGTTTAGCCAAAAACATTCAGTACTTC. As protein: CASSSIAGLAKNIQYF.